This T cell receptor beta chain was recorded in a study of control samples from healthy donors and cancer patients. The CDR3 sequence is 15 residues long. V lost 6 bases and J lost 4; bases outside the gene matches: 9. Germline V gene lookup returns CDR1 SGHAT and CDR2 FQNNGV. Method: immunoSEQ multiplex PCR; TCRdb's copy keeps in-frame clones and lacks some. The data contain some 79,000 clones, under 95% of them singletons. This clone was observed a handful of times. The chain has TRBV11-2 and TRBJ2-3, with TRBD1 identical over 8 bases. This TCR came from a woman between 35 and 50 years old with lung cancer. The specimen sequenced was PBMCs. The CDR3 DNA is TGTGCCAGCAGTCGAGGACAGGGTCCGTCAGATACGCAGTATTTT. The encoded protein is CASSRGQGPSDTQYF.